The rows below give T cell receptor beta chains drawn from one sample of a study of T cell responses to AZD1222 COVID-19 vaccine. Assay used: immunoSEQ multiplex PCR; TCRdb lists only in-frame clones, some missing. The sample yields around 110,000 clones, roughly nine tenths seen once. The sample consisted of peripheral blood, taken 28 days after the second AZD1222 dose. The receptors were sampled from an adult who received the AZD1222 COVID-19 vaccine. Both conserved end residues are part of each CDR3. Each record gives: V gene, J gene, clone size, D gene, CDR3 DNA, CDR3 protein. The D gene is left open where the match is weak. A clone size is listed for some rows: how often the clone was seen (once, few, many), or a class if it is expanded.

>TRBV27|TRBJ2-7|.|.
TGTGCCAGCAGCCAGGGCCCCTCTTGGATCCGCCGCGGTGGGCAGTACTTC
CASSQGPSWIRRGGQYF
>TRBV13|TRBJ2-1|.|.
TGTGCCAGCAGCTTATTAGCGGAGGGGAATGAGCAGTTCTTC
CASSLLAEGNEQFF
>TRBV10-3|TRBJ1-1|.|TRBD1
TGTGCCATTTCGGGACAGGGGCCGAACACTGAAGCTTTCTTT
CAISGQGPNTEAFF
>TRBV7-3|TRBJ1-6|.|TRBD1
TGTGCCAGCAGCTTAGTACAGGGGTGGGATTCACCCCTCCACTTT
CASSLVQGWDSPLHF
>TRBV2|TRBJ1-1|medium-sized|TRBD1
TGTGCCAGCAGATCCGGGACAGGGTCTGGTGAAGCTTTCTTT
CASRSGTGSGEAFF
>TRBV9|TRBJ2-4|.|.
TGTGCCAGCAGCGTAGGCCCAGGGGTCCTAGCCAAAAACATTCAGTACTTC
CASSVGPGVLAKNIQYF
>TRBV2|TRBJ2-3|.|TRBD1
TGTGCCAGCAGTCGACAGGGGATTCGGTCAGATACGCAGTATTTT
CASSRQGIRSDTQYF
>TRBV9|TRBJ1-6|.|.
TGTGCCAGCAGCGTAGGGTACCCCCACAGAACCAATTCACCCCTCCACTTT
CASSVGYPHRTNSPLHF
>TRBV5-8|TRBJ2-5|.|.
TGTGCCAGCAGCCCCGGACTGTGGAAAGAGACCCAGTACTTC
CASSPGLWKETQYF
>TRBV30|TRBJ1-2|.|.
TGTGCCTGGAGTGTATGGCAAATCTATGGCTACACCTTC
CAWSVWQIYGYTF
>TRBV19|TRBJ2-7|.|.
TGTGCCAGTAGTGGTGAGAATATCTCCTACGAGCAGTACTTC
CASSGENISYEQYF
>TRBV12-5|TRBJ2-2|.|.
TGTGCTAGTGGTTTGGTACTCGGAGGGGGCTTCTCCGGGGAGCTGTTTTTT
CASGLVLGGGFSGELFF
>TRBV10-3|TRBJ1-5|.|.
TGTGCCATCAGTGAGTCTTCGCCTGGCAATCAGCCCCAGCATTTT
CAISESSPGNQPQHF
>TRBV9|TRBJ2-7|.|.
TGTGCCAGCAGCGCTGGGGATTCGCACGAGCAGTACTTC
CASSAGDSHEQYF
>TRBV15|TRBJ2-6|few|.
TGTGCCACCAGCAGAGGGACACGCCTCTCTGGGGCCAACGTCCTGACTTTC
CATSRGTRLSGANVLTF
>TRBV30|TRBJ2-1|.|.
TGTGCCTGGAGTCGGGCCGGCGTGGATGGGCCACAGTTCTTC
CAWSRAGVDGPQFF
>TRBV15|TRBJ1-4|.|.
TGTGCCACCAGCAAGGGCAGGGTTTTTGAAAAACTGTTTTTT
CATSKGRVFEKLFF
>TRBV4-2|TRBJ2-5|.|.
TGTGCCAGCAGCCAAGATCGGGGGACCCAGTACTTC
CASSQDRGTQYF
>TRBV7-8|TRBJ2-2|.|.
TGTGCCAGCAGCTTACGGGGCCGGAGTGGGTACACCGGGGAGCTGTTTTTT
CASSLRGRSGYTGELFF
>TRBV7-2|TRBJ2-5|.|.
TGTGCCAGCAGCTTGGTAGCTTCCTCCATCCAAGAGACCCAGTACTTC
CASSLVASSIQETQYF
>TRBV3-1/TRBV3-2|TRBJ2-3|.|.
TGTGCCAGCAGCACCCGGACCACGCGTCTCGGTGCAGATACGCAGTATTTT
CASSTRTTRLGADTQYF
>TRBV7-3|TRBJ2-3|.|TRBD2
TGTGCCAGCACCCTCGGGGGGTCTGGCACAGATACGCAGTATTTT
CASTLGGSGTDTQYF
>TRBV18|TRBJ2-1|.|.
TGTGCCAGCTCACCACGTCAAGGGAGATCCAATGAGCAGTTCTTC
CASSPRQGRSNEQFF
>TRBV18|TRBJ2-7|few|TRBD1
TGTGCCAGCTCACCACTTGGGACAGGGGTCCCGGGGGAGCAGTACTTC
CASSPLGTGVPGEQYF
>TRBV28|TRBJ1-2|.|.
TGTGCCAGCACCTCGAACGATGGCTACACCTTC
CASTSNDGYTF
>TRBV6-5|TRBJ2-3|.|TRBD2
TGTGCCAGCAGGTTCCTTAGCGGGGGGGAGAATACGCAGTATTTT
CASRFLSGGENTQYF
>TRBV13|TRBJ1-3|.|TRBD1
TGTGCCAGCAGCTTAAGAGGACAGGGGCGGAACACCATATATTTT
CASSLRGQGRNTIYF
>TRBV10-3|TRBJ1-1|.|TRBD1
TGTTCTTCAAGGGGGCGCGACACTGAAGCTTTCTTT
CSSRGRDTEAFF
>TRBV11-2|TRBJ1-5|.|TRBD1
TGTGCCAGCAGCGCCGGACAGGGTAATCAGCCCCAGCATTTT
CASSAGQGNQPQHF
>TRBV28|TRBJ1-2|.|.
TGTGCCAGCAGCTTCGACCCCCCGCGGGGCTACACCTTC
CASSFDPPRGYTF
>TRBV7-9|TRBJ1-3|.|.
TGTGCCAGCCCTCTACCCCTACAGGGTTCTGGAAACACCATATATTTT
CASPLPLQGSGNTIYF
>TRBV28|TRBJ2-3|.|TRBD1
TGTGCCAGCAGTTTAGGACAGGGGGAATTTGCAGATACGCAGTATTTT
CASSLGQGEFADTQYF
>TRBV3-1/TRBV3-2|TRBJ2-2|.|TRBD2
TGTGCCAGCCGGAATGCGGGAGAGAAGTTCGGGGAGCTGTTTTTT
CASRNAGEKFGELFF
>TRBV19|TRBJ2-5|.|.
TGTGCCAGTATAGGCAGGGGGGGGACCCAGTACTTC
CASIGRGGTQYF
>TRBV28|TRBJ2-3|.|.
TGTGCCAGCAGTTTCGTAGCAGGCACAGATACGCAGTATTTT
CASSFVAGTDTQYF
>TRBV5-6|TRBJ2-3|.|.
TGTGCCAGCAGCCGGCGGGGTAGCACAGATACGCAGTATTTT
CASSRRGSTDTQYF
>TRBV6-5|TRBJ2-1|.|.
TGTGCCAGCAGAGACCGGGACTGGAGAGACTATGAGCAGTTCTTC
CASRDRDWRDYEQFF
>TRBV6-5|TRBJ1-2|.|.
TGTGCCAGCAGTTACTCTGGGTCCTCGAATCCTTATGGCTACACCTTC
CASSYSGSSNPYGYTF
>TRBV7-8|TRBJ2-7|.|.
TGTGCCAGCAGCGCCACAGGACTTTCTAAGTACGAGCAGTACTTC
CASSATGLSKYEQYF
>TRBV6-5|TRBJ1-1|.|.
TGTGCCAGCAGTCCACCGGGACTTTCTAAAGCTTTCTTT
CASSPPGLSKAFF
>TRBV7-7|TRBJ2-5|.|TRBD1
TGTGCCAGCAGCTCGACAGGGATAGGGGGGACCCAGTACTTC
CASSSTGIGGTQYF
>TRBV19|TRBJ2-7|few|.
TGTGCCAACTCCCAAAGAAGGTCCTACGAGCAGTACTTC
CANSQRRSYEQYF
>TRBV28|TRBJ2-7|once|.
TGTGCCAGCAGCCCTACCCCGGGGAAGTACGAGCAGTACTTC
CASSPTPGKYEQYF
>TRBV7-9|TRBJ2-7|.|TRBD2
TGTGCCAGCAGCGCCCCCTGGAGTGGGCGGTCTAGCGGGATATACGAGCAGTACTTC
CASSAPWSGRSSGIYEQYF
>TRBV15|TRBJ1-5|.|TRBD1
TGTGCCACCAGCAGGGACAGGGGGGACAATCAGCCCCAGCATTTT
CATSRDRGDNQPQHF